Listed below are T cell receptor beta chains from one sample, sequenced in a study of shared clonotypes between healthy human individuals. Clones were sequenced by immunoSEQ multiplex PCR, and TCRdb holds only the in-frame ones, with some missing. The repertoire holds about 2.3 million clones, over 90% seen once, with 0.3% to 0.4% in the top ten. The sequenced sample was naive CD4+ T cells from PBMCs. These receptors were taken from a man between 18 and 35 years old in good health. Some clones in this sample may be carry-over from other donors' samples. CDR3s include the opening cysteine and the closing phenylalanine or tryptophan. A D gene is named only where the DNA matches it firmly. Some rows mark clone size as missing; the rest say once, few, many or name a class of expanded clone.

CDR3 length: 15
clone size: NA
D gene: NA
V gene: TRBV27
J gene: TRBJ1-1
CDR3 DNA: TGTGCCAGCAGTTCACGGGGGGCGGGGAACACTGAAGCTTTCTTT
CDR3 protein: CASSSRGAGNTEAFF

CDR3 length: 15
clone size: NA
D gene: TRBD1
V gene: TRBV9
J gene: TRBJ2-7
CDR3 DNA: TGTGCCAGCAGCGTAGGGGGGACAGGGTTTGGCGAGCAGTACTTC
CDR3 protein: CASSVGGTGFGEQYF

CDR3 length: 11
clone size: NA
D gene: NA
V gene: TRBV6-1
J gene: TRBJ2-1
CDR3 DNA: TGTGCCAGCAGAGATTTCGATGAGCAGTTCTTC
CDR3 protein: CASRDFDEQFF

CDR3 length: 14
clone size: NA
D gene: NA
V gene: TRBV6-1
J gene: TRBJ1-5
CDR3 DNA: TGTGCCAGCAGTGAAGGGGCAGAGGCTCAGCCCCAGCATTTT
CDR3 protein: CASSEGAEAQPQHF

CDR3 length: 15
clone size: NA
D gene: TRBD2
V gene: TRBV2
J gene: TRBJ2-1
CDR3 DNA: TGTGCCAGCAGTGATACTAGCGGGAGGGATAATGAGCAGTTCTTC
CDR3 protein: CASSDTSGRDNEQFF

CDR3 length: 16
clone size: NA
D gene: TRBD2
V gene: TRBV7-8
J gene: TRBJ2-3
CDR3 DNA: TGTGCCAGCAGCCCCCAGACTAGCGGGGATCGGGATACGCAGTATTTT
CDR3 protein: CASSPQTSGDRDTQYF

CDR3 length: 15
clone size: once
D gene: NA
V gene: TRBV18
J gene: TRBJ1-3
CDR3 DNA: TGTGCCAGCTCACCACTGGACAGCTCTGGAAACACCATATATTTT
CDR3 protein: CASSPLDSSGNTIYF

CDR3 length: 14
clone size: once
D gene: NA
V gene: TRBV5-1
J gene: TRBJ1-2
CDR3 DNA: TGCGCCAGCAGCTTGGGCGGGGGAAGGTATGGCTACACCTTC
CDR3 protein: CASSLGGGRYGYTF

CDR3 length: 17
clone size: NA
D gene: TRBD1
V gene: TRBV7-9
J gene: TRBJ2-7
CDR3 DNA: TGTGCCAGCAGCTCCTCGTTTGGACAGGGGGCCCCCTACGAGCAGTACTTC
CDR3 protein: CASSSSFGQGAPYEQYF

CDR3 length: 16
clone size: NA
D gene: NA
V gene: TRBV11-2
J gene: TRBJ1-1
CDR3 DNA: TGTGCCAGCCGTCCCCCCCAGACCAGGGGGAACACTGAAGCTTTCTTT
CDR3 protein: CASRPPQTRGNTEAFF

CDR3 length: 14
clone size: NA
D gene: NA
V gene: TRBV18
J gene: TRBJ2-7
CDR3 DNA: TGTGCCAGCTCACCTACCCAGACTCCCTACGAGCAGTACTTC
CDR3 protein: CASSPTQTPYEQYF

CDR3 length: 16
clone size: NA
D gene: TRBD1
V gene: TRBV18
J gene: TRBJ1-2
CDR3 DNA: TGTGCCAGCTCACCAGTATCAGGGGGCGAGAACTATGGCTACACCTTC
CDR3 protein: CASSPVSGGENYGYTF

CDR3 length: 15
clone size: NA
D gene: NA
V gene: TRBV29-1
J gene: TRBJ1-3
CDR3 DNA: TGCAGCGTTGAAAAGGCAGCCACCTCTGGAAACACCATATATTTT
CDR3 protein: CSVEKAATSGNTIYF

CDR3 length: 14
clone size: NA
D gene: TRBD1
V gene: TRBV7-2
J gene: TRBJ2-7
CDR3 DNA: TGTGCCAGCAGCCCGGACAGGGTATCCTACGAGCAGTACTTC
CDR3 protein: CASSPDRVSYEQYF

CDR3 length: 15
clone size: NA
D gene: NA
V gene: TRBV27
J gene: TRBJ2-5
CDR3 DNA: TGTGCCAGCAGTTTATCGTGGCGGAACCAAGAGACCCAGTACTTC
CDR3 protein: CASSLSWRNQETQYF

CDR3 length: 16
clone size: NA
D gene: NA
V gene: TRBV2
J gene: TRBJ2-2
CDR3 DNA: TGTGCCAGCAGCGCCGCAGGGACTTCCAACACCGGGGAGCTGTTTTTT
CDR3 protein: CASSAAGTSNTGELFF

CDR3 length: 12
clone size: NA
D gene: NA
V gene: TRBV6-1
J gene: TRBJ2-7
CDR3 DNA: TGTGCCAGCCAGGACTCCTCCCCGTCCACGTACTTC
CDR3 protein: CASQDSSPSTYF

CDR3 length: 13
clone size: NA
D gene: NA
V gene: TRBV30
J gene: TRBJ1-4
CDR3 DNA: TGTGCCTGGAGTTCCACAGGAGGGGAAAAACTGTTTTTT
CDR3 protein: CAWSSTGGEKLFF

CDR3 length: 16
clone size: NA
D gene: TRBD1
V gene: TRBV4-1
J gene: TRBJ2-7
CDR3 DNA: TGCGCCAGCAGCGTCACTCTTACAGGGGCGTCCTACGAGCAGTACTTC
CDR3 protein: CASSVTLTGASYEQYF

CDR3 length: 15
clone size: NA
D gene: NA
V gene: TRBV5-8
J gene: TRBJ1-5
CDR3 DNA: TGTGCCAGCAAGTCTTGGTCAGTTAGCAATCAGCCCCAGCATTTT
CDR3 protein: CASKSWSVSNQPQHF

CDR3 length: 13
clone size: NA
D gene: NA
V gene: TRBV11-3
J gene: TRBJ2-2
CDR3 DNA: TGTGCCAGCAGCCCAGGGGACACCGGGGAGCTGTTTTTT
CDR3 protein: CASSPGDTGELFF

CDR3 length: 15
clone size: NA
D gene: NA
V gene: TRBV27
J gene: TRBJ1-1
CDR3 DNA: TGTGCCAGCAGTTTAAGAGGAGGCACGAACACTGAAGCTTTCTTT
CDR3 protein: CASSLRGGTNTEAFF

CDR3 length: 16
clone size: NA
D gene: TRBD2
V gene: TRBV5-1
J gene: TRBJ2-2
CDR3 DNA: TGCGCCAGCCACTCCATTAGCGGGAGTGGCACCGGGGAGCTGTTTTTT
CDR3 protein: CASHSISGSGTGELFF

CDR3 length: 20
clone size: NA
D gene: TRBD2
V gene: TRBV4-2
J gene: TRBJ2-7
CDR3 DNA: TGTGCCAGCAGCCAAGTCCTTGGCGGGAGGGATGTTAGCCGCTCCTACGAGCAGTACTTC
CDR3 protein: CASSQVLGGRDVSRSYEQYF

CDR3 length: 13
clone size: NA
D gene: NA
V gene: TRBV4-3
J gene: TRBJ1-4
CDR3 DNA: TGCGCCAGCAGCCAAGATTTGAATGAAAAACTGTTTTTT
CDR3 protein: CASSQDLNEKLFF

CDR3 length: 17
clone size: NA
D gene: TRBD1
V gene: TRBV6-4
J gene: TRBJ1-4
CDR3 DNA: TGTGCCAGCAGTGACCGGACAGGGGGCTCAACTAATGAAAAACTGTTTTTT
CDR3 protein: CASSDRTGGSTNEKLFF

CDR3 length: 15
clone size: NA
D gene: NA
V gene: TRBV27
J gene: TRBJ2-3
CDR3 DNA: TGTGCCAGCAGTTTCCGACCGACTAGTACAGATACGCAGTATTTT
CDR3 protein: CASSFRPTSTDTQYF

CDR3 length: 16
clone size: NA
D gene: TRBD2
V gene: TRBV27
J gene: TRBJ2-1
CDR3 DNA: TGTGCCAGCAGTTTAAGGGGTACTAGCGGGATCAATGAGCAGTTCTTC
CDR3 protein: CASSLRGTSGINEQFF

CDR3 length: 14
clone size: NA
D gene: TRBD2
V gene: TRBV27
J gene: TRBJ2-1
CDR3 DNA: TGTGCCAGCAGTCCCGGACTAGCGGGGGGACGGCAGTTCTTC
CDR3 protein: CASSPGLAGGRQFF

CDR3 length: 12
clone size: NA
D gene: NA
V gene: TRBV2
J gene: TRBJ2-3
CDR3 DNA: TGTGCCAGCAGTACCCGGGCGGATACGCAGTATTTT
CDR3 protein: CASSTRADTQYF

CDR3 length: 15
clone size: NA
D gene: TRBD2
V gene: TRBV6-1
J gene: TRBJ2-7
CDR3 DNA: TGTGCCAGCAGTGACACCGGACTAGCGAAATACGAGCAGTACTTC
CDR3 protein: CASSDTGLAKYEQYF

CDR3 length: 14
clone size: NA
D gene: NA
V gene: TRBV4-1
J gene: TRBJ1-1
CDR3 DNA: TGCGCCAGCAGCCCCCGGACCGCGCTCGGCATGGCTTTCTTT
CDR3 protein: CASSPRTALGMAFF

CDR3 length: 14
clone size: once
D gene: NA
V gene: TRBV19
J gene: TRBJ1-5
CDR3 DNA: TGTGCCAGTAGGCAGGATTATAGCAATCAGCCCCAGCATTTT
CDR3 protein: CASRQDYSNQPQHF

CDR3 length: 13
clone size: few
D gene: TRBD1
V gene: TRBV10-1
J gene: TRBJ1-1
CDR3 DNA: TGCGCCAGCAGGCCCGGGACAGGGGCTGAAGCTTTCTTT
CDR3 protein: CASRPGTGAEAFF

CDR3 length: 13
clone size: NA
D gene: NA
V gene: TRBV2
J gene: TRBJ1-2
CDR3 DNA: TGTGCCAGCAGTGAAACCGGGACAAATGGCTACACCTTC
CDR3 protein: CASSETGTNGYTF

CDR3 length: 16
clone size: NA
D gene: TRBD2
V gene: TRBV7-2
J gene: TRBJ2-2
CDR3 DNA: TGTGCCAGCAGCTCGCCGAGCGGGGCGAACACCGGGGAGCTGTTTTTT
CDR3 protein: CASSSPSGANTGELFF

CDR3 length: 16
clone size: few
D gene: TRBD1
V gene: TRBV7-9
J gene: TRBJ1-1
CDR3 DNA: TGTGCCAGCAGCTCTTCAGGACAGGGCGATTACACTGAAGCTTTCTTT
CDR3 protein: CASSSSGQGDYTEAFF

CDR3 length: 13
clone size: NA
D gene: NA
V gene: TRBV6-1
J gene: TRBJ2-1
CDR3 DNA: TGTGCCACCTCCCCCCTGTCCTACAATGAGCAGTTCTTC
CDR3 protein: CATSPLSYNEQFF

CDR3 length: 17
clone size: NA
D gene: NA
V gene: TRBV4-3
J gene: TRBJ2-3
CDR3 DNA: TGCGCCAGCAGCCAAACCTTCGACAGGAGTTTTGCAGATACGCAGTATTTT
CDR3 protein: CASSQTFDRSFADTQYF

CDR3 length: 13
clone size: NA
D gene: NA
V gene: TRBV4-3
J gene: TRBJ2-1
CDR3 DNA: TGCGCCAGCAGCCAGACACCGTACAATGAGCAGTTCTTC
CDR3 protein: CASSQTPYNEQFF